The rows below give T cell receptor beta chains drawn from one sample of a study of post-analysis software for immune sequencing data. TCRdb processed the PCR reads anew with MiXCR; each CDR3 protein has one entry. The table shows about 380,000 distinct CDR3 sequences, with roughly 36% occurring only once. The sample comprised blood. The receptors were gathered from a girl between 10 and 17 years old with multiple sclerosis. Each CDR3 is given with its conserved first and last residue. Clone size is not always given. Where it is, it says once, few, many or a class for expanded clones.

clone size	J gene	V gene	CDR3 protein
few	.	TRBV12-3/TRBV12-4	CASSFRGGYEQYF
many	TRBJ1-2	TRBV20-1	CSAAPGASNYGYTF
few	TRBJ1-5	TRBV2	CASSDEQFNQPQHF
.	TRBJ2-1	TRBV7-2	CASSFWGAGYNEQFF
.	TRBJ2-7	TRBV6-1	CASRGQGIHEQYF
.	TRBJ1-1	TRBV4-3	CASSQPPSGEGRSPEAFF
few	TRBJ2-1	TRBV9	CASSQPGLAGVNNEQFF
.	TRBJ1-1	TRBV3-1	CASSQGQATEAFF
.	TRBJ1-5	TRBV5-1	CASSPYPRGEKYQPQHF
few	TRBJ1-1	TRBV6-5	CASRGTGLTEAFF
few	TRBJ2-7	TRBV6-5	CASTPGQGSHEQYF
once	TRBJ2-5	TRBV27	CASSPNEGPCEQYF
few	TRBJ1-1	TRBV7-9	CASTRTLEAFF
.	TRBJ2-4	TRBV28	CASSPAGTLAKNIQYF
few	TRBJ2-3	TRBV18	CASSPSPSPTDTQYF
.	TRBJ2-1	TRBV7-2	CASSLEPGTVSSEQFF
.	TRBJ2-3	TRBV5-1	CASSLESGATDMQYF
few	TRBJ2-1	TRBV5-4	CASSSRDTYNEQFF
.	TRBJ2-1	TRBV11-2	CASSLEISPYNEQFF
.	TRBJ2-3	TRBV7-2	CASSLQGGITDAQYF
few	TRBJ1-1	TRBV20-1	CSAPYTRQGNTEAFF
many	TRBJ2-7	TRBV11-1	CASSPHGQGVDEQYF
many	TRBJ2-1	TRBV7-8	CASSLGASYNEQFF
few	TRBJ2-1	TRBV5-5	CASSRSGTAGNEQFF
.	TRBJ2-1	TRBV2	CANRARLTLEDEQFF
few	TRBJ2-1	TRBV6-5	CASRLGRRNEQFF
few	TRBJ1-2	TRBV12-3/TRBV12-4	CASSQTRVDYGYTF
.	TRBJ2-6	TRBV5-1	CASSSAQGANVLTF
.	TRBJ2-5	TRBV20-1	CSASRNFQETQYF
.	TRBJ1-4	TRBV7-9	CASSRGDRGNEKLFF
few	TRBJ2-1	TRBV20-1	CSARDRSGGPYNEQFF
.	TRBJ2-1	TRBV7-2	CASSFGQGEAEQFF
.	TRBJ2-4	TRBV12-3/TRBV12-4	CASSLNEVASIQYF
.	TRBJ2-1	TRBV6-2/TRBV6-3	CASSYSTGLLSYNEQFF
.	TRBJ1-2	TRBV2	CASSDRGLKNYGYTF
.	TRBJ2-3	TRBV12-3/TRBV12-4	CASSFIFAPSQTDTQYF
.	TRBJ2-4	TRBV9	CASSELAGSAKNIQYF
few	TRBJ2-5	TRBV6-5	CAGKSLAAAQETQYF
.	TRBJ2-7	TRBV12-3/TRBV12-4	CASSVQSTYEEYF
.	TRBJ1-2	TRBV7-9	CASSFLAEKGELDYGYTF
few	TRBJ2-5	TRBV7-8	CASSVVRGLETQYF
.	TRBJ2-2	TRBV4-2	CASSYRDPTGELFF
few	TRBJ1-1	TRBV27	CASSFQMNTEAFF
few	TRBJ2-3	TRBV9	CASSPRGDRETDTQYF
few	TRBJ2-5	TRBV7-2	CASSSKRGGQETQYF
once	TRBJ1-6	TRBV20-1	CSASRTGNSNSPLHF
few	TRBJ2-5	TRBV7-9	CASSLSGAGTRTQYF
once	TRBJ1-1	TRBV27	CASRDESGGWGAEAFF
.	.	TRBV12-3/TRBV12-4	CASSNRTGEEQYF
few	TRBJ2-1	TRBV12-3/TRBV12-4	CASSPGTSGAHYNEQFF
few	TRBJ2-1	TRBV4-1	CASSQGTSGGAYNEQFF
.	TRBJ2-5	TRBV18	CASSPSAGAIQETQYF
.	TRBJ1-1	TRBV20-1	CSARGRLNTEAFF
.	TRBJ1-2	TRBV14	CASSPAGSLGYTF
few	TRBJ1-1	TRBV12-3/TRBV12-4	CASSLSGGGMSEAFF